This TCR beta chain came from a study of blood T cell repertoires in COVID-19. Study at large: T cells, B-cell-depleted T cells, or PBMCs supplied cDNA or gDNA.

Measured with immunoSEQ multiplex PCR; TCRdb has only the in-frame clones, and not every one. In the table there are approximately 300,000 clones, roughly 87% of which are singletons. CDR1 and CDR2 (germline): MDHEN, SYDVKM. V was shortened by 11 bases and J by 7 bases, with 15 bases between the two germline ends. The CDR3 consists of 13 residues. The sequenced material came from peripheral blood. The sequence came from a man aged 50-60 years with active or convalescent COVID-19. This chain joins TRBV28 and TRBJ1-6; D may be TRBD1 (6 bases). CDR3: CAGQGLGNSPLHF. In DNA, the CDR3 is TGTGCCGGGCAGGGGCTTGGGAATTCACCCCTCCACTTT.